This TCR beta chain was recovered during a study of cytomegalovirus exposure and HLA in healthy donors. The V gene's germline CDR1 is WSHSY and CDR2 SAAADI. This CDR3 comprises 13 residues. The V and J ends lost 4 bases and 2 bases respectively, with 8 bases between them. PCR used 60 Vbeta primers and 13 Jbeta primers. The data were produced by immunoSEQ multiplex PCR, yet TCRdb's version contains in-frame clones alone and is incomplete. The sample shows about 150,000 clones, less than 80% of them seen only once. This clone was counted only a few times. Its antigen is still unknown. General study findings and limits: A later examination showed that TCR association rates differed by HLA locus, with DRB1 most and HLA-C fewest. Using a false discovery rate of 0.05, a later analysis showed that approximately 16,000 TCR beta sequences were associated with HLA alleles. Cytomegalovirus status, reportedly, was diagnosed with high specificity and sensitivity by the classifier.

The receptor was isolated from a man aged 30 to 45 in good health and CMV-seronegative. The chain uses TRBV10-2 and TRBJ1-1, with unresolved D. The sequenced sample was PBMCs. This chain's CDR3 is CASSGGGNTEAFF. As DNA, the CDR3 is TGCGCCAGCAGTGGAGGAGGTAACACTGAAGCTTTCTTT.